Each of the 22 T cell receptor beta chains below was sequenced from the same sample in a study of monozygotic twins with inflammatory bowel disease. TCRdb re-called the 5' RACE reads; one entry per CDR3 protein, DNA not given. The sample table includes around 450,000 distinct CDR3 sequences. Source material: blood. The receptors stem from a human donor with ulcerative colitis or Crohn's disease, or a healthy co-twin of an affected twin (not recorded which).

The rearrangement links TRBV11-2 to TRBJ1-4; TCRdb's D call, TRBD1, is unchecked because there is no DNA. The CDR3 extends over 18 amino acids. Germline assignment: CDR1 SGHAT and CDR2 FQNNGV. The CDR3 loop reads CASSNRDGNVATNEKLFF. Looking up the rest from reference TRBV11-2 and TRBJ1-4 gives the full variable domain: EAGVAQSPRYKIIEKRQSVAFWCNPISGHATLYWYQQILGQGPKLLIQFQNNGVVDDSQLPKDRFSAERLKGVDSTLKIQPAKLEDSAVYLCASSNRDGNVATNEKLFFGSGTQLSVL.

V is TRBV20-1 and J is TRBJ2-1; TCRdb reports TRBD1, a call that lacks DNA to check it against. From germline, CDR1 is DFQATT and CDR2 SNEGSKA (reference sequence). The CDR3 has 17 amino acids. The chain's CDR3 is CSARNPLGTGGLDEQFF.

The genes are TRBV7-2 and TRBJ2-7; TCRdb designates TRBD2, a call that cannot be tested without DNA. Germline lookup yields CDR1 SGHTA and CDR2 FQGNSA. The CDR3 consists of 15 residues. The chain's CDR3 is CASSPSGGGVYEQYF.

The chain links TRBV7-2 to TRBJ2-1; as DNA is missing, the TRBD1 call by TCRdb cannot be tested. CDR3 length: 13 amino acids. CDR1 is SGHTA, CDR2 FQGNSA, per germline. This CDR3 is CASSKPGSNEQFF.

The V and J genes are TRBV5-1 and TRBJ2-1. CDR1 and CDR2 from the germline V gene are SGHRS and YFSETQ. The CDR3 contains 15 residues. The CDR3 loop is CASRLEVSSYNEQFF.

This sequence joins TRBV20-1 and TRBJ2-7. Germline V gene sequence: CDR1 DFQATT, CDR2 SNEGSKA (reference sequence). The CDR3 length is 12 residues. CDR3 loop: CSAGTMANEQYF.

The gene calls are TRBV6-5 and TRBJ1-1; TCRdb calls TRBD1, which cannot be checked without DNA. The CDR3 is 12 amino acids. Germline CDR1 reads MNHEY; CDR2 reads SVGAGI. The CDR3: CATQSRGTEAFF.

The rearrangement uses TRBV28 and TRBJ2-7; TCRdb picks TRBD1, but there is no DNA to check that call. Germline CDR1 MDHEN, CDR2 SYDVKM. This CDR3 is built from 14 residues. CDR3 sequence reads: CASSSGQSLRVQYF. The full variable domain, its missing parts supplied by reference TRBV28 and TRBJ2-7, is DVKVTQSSRYLVKRTGEKVFLECVQDMDHENMFWYRQDPGLGLRLIYFSYDVKMKEKGDIPEGYSVSREKKERFSLILESASTNQTSMYLCASSSGQSLRVQYFGPGTRLTVT.

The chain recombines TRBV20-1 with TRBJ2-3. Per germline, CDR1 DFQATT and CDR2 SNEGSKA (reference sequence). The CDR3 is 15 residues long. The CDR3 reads CSARGRKSSTDTQYF.

The CDR3 is CASSLPLDSTLTF. The V and J genes are TRBV7-9 and TRBJ1-2; as DNA is missing, the TRBD1 call by TCRdb cannot be tested. Germline V lookup: CDR1 SEHNR, CDR2 FQNEAQ (reference sequence). This CDR3 spans 13 amino acids.

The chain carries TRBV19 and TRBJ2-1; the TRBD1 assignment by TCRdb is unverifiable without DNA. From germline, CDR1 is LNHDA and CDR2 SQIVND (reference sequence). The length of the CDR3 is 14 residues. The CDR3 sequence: CASGTGGPYNEQFF.

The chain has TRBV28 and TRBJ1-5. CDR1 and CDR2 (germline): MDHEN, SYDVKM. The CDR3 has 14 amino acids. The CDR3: CASSSEASNQPQHF.

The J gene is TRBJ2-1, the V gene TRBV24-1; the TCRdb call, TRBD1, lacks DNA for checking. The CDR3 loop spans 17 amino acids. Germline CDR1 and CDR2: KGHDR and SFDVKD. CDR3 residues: CATSGADWGQDTNEQFF.

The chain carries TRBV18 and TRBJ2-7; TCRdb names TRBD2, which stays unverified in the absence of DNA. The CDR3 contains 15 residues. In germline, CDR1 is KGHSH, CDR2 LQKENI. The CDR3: CASSPGLAASYEQYF. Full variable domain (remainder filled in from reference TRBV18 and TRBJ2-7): NAGVMQNPRHLVRRRGQEARLRCSPMKGHSHVYWYRQLPEEGLKFMVYLQKENIIDESGMPKERFSAEFPKEGPSILRIQQVVRGDSAAYFCASSPGLAASYEQYFGPGTRLTVT.

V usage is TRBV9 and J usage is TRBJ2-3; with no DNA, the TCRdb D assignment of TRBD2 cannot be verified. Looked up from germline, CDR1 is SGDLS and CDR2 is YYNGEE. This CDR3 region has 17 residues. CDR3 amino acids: CASSVGLRREETDTQYF.

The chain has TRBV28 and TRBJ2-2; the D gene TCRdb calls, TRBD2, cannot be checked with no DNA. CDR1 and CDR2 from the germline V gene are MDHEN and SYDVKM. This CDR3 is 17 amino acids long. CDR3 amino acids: CASSLLGGGTNTGELFF. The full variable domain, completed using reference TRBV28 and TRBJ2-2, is DVKVTQSSRYLVKRTGEKVFLECVQDMDHENMFWYRQDPGLGLRLIYFSYDVKMKEKGDIPEGYSVSREKKERFSLILESASTNQTSMYLCASSLLGGGTNTGELFFGEGSRLTVL.

The CDR3 loop is CSVERGGGLYPEYGYTF. The chain recombines TRBV29-1 with TRBJ1-2; there is no DNA to check the TCRdb D call of TRBD1. The CDR3 is made up of 17 amino acids. CDR1 SQVTM and CDR2 ANQGSEA come from the germline V gene.

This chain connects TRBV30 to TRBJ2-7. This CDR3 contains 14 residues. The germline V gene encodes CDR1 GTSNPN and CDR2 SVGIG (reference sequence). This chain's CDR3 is CAWSVGQQVYEQYF.

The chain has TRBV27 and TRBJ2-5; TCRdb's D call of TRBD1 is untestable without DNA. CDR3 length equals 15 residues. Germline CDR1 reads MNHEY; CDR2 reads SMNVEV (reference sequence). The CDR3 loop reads CASSLSLGTRGTQYF.

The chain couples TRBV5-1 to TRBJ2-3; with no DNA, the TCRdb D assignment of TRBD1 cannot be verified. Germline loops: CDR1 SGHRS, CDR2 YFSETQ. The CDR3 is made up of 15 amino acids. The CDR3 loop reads CASSSSGPWADTQYF.

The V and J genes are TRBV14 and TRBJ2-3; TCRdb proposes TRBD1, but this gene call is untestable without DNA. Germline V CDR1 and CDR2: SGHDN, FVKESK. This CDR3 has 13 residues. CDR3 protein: CASSLMRQGTQYF.

The CDR3 spells CASSPSDRGLPSTDTQYF. The chain combines TRBV12-3 or TRBV12-4 with TRBJ2-3; TCRdb lists TRBD1, though no DNA is available to test this call. CDR3 length: 18 residues.